The 11 T cell receptor beta chains below come from one sample, sequenced in a study of blood T cell repertoires in COVID-19. Assay used: immunoSEQ multiplex PCR; TCRdb lists only in-frame clones, some missing. The data show under 250,000 clones, with around 83% seen just once and roughly 9.4% held by the top ten. The sequenced sample was peripheral blood. The receptors were gathered from a man aged 40-50 years with active or convalescent COVID-19.

The chain has TRBV11-3 and TRBJ2-7, with 8 positions matching TRBD1. Germline lookup yields CDR1 SGHNT and CDR2 YENEEA. The V and J ends lost 4 bases and 5 bases, in that order; junction bases with no gene match: 10. This CDR3 is built from 15 residues. The CDR3 bases are TGTGCCAGCAGCTCCTCCGGGACAGGAGGGGACGAGCAGTACTTC. Its protein is CASSSSGTGGDEQYF.

This clone appeared once. V is TRBV5-4 and J is TRBJ1-1; D unclear. V lost 4 bases, J lost 2 bases, and 9 bases lay in between. This CDR3 has 13 amino acids. Germline CDR1 is SGHNT and CDR2 is YYREEE (reference sequence). CDR3 bases: TGTGCCAGCAGCCCTAACAGTAACACTGAAGCTTTCTTT. Protein product: CASSPNSNTEAFF.

The V call is TRBV29-1, the J call TRBJ2-5; D remains unclear. In germline, CDR1 is SQVTM, CDR2 ANQGSEA. This CDR3 is built from 12 residues. Deletions cut 4 bases from V and 2 bases from J, with 8 bases between. CDR3 nucleotides: TGCAGCGTTGCCGAGTCACAAGAGACCCAGTACTTC. It codes for CSVAESQETQYF.

The CDR3 loop reads CSVEGLQTYGYTF. The CDR3 DNA sequence: TGCAGCGTTGAGGGCCTCCAAACCTATGGCTACACCTTC. The rearrangement joins TRBV29-1 to TRBJ1-2; D ambiguous. Between the trimmed V and J ends, which lost 3 bases and 4 bases, there was a span of 12 bases. Germline V gene data show CDR1 as SQVTM and CDR2 as ANQGSEA. The CDR3 is 13 amino acids.

The genes are TRBV6-5 and TRBJ2-1, with D perhaps TRBD2 (7 bases). Trimming cost V 2 bases and J 6 bases, with 14 bases left between them. The CDR3 covers 15 residues. Germline V CDR1 and CDR2: MNHEY, SVGAGI. In nucleotides, the CDR3 is TGTGCCAGCAGTTACAATAACGGGGGGCTCAATGAGCAGTTCTTC. Amino acid sequence: CASSYNNGGLNEQFF.

The chain combines TRBV6-2 or TRBV6-3 with TRBJ1-2; TRBD1 matches 7 bases. Trimming took 5 bases from V and 2 from J; bases not matched to a gene: 8. This CDR3 is built from 15 residues. Germline CDR1 and CDR2: MNHEY and SVGEGT. CDR3 amino acids: CASSPSRDRNYGYTF. The CDR3 DNA reads TGTGCCAGCAGTCCCTCCCGGGACAGAAACTATGGCTACACCTTC.

This clone was found once. This chain connects TRBV24-1 to TRBJ2-1; D is possibly TRBD2 (6 bases). Trimming removed 7 bases at V and 8 bases at J, with 11 bases between. This CDR3 spans 12 amino acids. CDR1 is KGHDR and CDR2 is SFDVKD in the germline V gene. For the CDR3, the DNA is TGTGCCACCAGATCCGGAGGGGATGAGCAGTTCTTC. Its protein product is CATRSGGDEQFF.

This sequence joins TRBV5-1 and TRBJ1-4, with unresolved D. The CDR3 sequence is 15 residues long. V lost 0 bases and J lost 5, with 11 bases in between. CDR1 SGHRS and CDR2 YFSETQ come from the germline V gene. The CDR3 sequence is CASSLVGSPNEKLFF. DNA for the CDR3: TGCGCCAGCAGCTTGGTTGGGAGCCCGAATGAAAAACTGTTTTTT.

The chain links TRBV13 to TRBJ2-7, with D tentatively TRBD2 (6 bases). Looked up from germline, CDR1 is PRHDT and CDR2 is FYEKMQ (reference sequence). Trimming pared 4 bases from V and 1 base from J, leaving 11 bases between. This CDR3 is 14 amino acids long. CDR3 region: CASSSGGLSYEQYF. Written as DNA, the CDR3 is TGTGCCAGCAGCTCCGGGGGACTTTCCTACGAGCAGTACTTC. The entire variable domain, with the rest obtained from reference TRBV13 and TRBJ2-7, is as follows: AAGVIQSPRHLIKEKRETATLKCYPIPRHDTVYWYQQGPGQDPQFLISFYEKMQSDKGSIPDRFSAQQFSDYHSELNMSSLELGDSALYFCASSSGGLSYEQYFGPGTRLTVT.

The chain employs TRBV9 and TRBJ2-5; 8 bases agree with TRBD1. The CDR3 is 15 amino acids. Per the germline V gene, CDR1 is SGDLS and CDR2 is YYNGEE. V dropped 3 bases and J dropped 2; count of bases not matched to a gene: 6. This CDR3 is CASSAGQGDQETQYF. In DNA form, the CDR3 reads TGTGCCAGCAGCGCCGGACAGGGAGATCAAGAGACCCAGTACTTC.

This chain joins TRBV7-6 and TRBJ2-5, with TRBD2 matching over 9 bases. With V trimmed by 5 bases and J by 2 bases, 6 bases remained unmatched. Germline-derived CDR1 and CDR2 are SGHVS and FNYEAQ. CDR3 length equals 15 residues. CDR3 loop: CASSQSGGLQETQYF. The CDR3 DNA reads TGTGCCAGCAGCCAAAGCGGGGGGCTTCAAGAGACCCAGTACTTC.